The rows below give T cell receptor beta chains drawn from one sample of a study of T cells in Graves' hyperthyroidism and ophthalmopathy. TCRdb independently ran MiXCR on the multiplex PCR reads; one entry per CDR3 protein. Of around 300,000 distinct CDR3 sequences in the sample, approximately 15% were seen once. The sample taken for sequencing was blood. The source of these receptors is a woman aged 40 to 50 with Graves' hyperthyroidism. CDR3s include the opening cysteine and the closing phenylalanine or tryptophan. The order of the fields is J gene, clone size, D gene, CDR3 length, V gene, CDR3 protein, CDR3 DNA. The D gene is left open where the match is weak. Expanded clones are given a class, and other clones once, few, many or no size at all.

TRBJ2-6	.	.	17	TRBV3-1	CASSPRDARSGANVLTF	TGTGCCAGCAGCCCCCGGGACGCCCGCTCTGGGGCCAACGTCCTGACTTTC
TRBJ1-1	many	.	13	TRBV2	CASSVPPATEAFF	TGTGCCAGCAGTGTCCCGCCCGCTACTGAAGCTTTCTTT
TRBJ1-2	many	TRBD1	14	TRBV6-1	CASRVYSGGGGYTF	TGTGCCAGCAGGGTATACTCAGGGGGCGGTGGCTACACCTTC
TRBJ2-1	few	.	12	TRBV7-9	CASSLGFTEQFF	TGTGCCAGCAGCTTAGGGTTTACGGAGCAGTTCTTC
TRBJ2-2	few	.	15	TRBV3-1	CASSQTGQNTGELFF	TGTGCCAGCAGCCAAACCGGACAGAACACCGGGGAGCTGTTTTTT
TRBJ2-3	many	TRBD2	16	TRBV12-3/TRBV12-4	CASRPTSGRGTDTQYF	TGTGCCAGCAGGCCTACTAGCGGGAGAGGAACAGATACGCAGTATTTT
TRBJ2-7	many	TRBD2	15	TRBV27	CASSLLAGSWDEQYF	TGTGCCAGCAGTTTATTAGCGGGGTCTTGGGACGAGCAGTACTTC
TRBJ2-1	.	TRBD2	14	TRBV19	CASRGSGQYNEQFF	TGTGCCAGCCGAGGTAGCGGGCAATACAATGAGCAGTTCTTC
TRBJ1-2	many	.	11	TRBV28	CASSRGGGYTF	TGTGCCAGCAGTCGGGGGGGTGGCTACACCTTC
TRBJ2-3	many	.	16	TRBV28	CASSLSGGSKVATQYF	TGTGCCAGCAGTTTATCCGGGGGTTCAAAGGTAGCTACGCAGTATTTT
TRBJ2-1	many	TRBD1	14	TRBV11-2	CASSPGTGGNEQFF	TGTGCCAGCAGCCCCGGGACAGGGGGCAATGAGCAGTTCTTC
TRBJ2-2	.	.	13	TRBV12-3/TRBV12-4	CASSKQNTGELFF	TGTGCCAGCAGCAAACAAAACACCGGGGAGCTGTTTTTT
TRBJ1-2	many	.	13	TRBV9	CASSVWGSYGYTF	TGTGCCAGCAGCGTCTGGGGATCGTATGGCTACACCTTC
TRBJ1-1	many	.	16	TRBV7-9	CASTFPLVGMNTEAFF	TGTGCCAGCACTTTCCCCCTCGTGGGCATGAACACTGAAGCTTTCTTT
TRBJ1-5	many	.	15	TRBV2	CASSENRPGDQPQHF	TGTGCCAGCAGTGAAAACCGTCCAGGGGATCAGCCCCAGCATTTT
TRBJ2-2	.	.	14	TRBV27	CASSFAAYTGELFF	TGTGCCAGCAGCTTCGCGGCGTACACCGGGGAGCTGTTTTTT
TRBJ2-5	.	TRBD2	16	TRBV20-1	CSAGLLAGGPRETQYF	TGCAGTGCCGGCTTACTAGCGGGAGGGCCCCGAGAGACCCAGTACTTC
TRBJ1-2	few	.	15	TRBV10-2	CASSELGEGNYGYTF	TGCGCCAGCAGTGAACTAGGGGAGGGCAACTATGGCTACACCTTC
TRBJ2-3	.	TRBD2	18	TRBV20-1	CSARDSSLAGGTTDTQYF	TGCAGTGCTAGAGATAGTTCACTAGCGGGAGGGACCACAGATACGCAGTATTTT
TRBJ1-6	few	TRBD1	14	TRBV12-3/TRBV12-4	CASSSPGGNSPLHF	TGTGCCAGCAGTTCCCCAGGGGGGAATTCACCCCTCCACTTT
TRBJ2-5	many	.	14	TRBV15	CATSRDRGLETQYF	TGTGCCACCAGCAGAGATCGAGGGTTAGAGACCCAGTACTTC
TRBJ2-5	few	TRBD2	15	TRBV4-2	CASSQSLAGRETQYF	TGTGCCAGCAGCCAATCACTAGCGGGGAGGGAGACCCAGTACTTC
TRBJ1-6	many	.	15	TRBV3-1	CASSPPRTNDSPLHF	TGTGCCAGCAGCCCCCCGAGGACAAACGATTCACCCCTCCACTTT
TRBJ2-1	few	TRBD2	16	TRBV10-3	CAISPSGRTSYNEQFF	TGTGCCATCAGCCCTAGCGGGAGAACTTCCTACAATGAGCAGTTCTTC
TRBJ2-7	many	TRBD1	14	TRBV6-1	CASSWGQGGYEQYF	TGTGCCAGCAGTTGGGGACAGGGGGGCTACGAGCAGTACTTC
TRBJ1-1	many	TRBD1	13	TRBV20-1	CSATGQGNTEAFF	TGCAGTGCCACAGGACAGGGGAACACTGAAGCTTTCTTT
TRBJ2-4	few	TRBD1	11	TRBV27	CATRDRNIQYF	TGTGCCACCAGGGACAGAAACATTCAGTACTTC